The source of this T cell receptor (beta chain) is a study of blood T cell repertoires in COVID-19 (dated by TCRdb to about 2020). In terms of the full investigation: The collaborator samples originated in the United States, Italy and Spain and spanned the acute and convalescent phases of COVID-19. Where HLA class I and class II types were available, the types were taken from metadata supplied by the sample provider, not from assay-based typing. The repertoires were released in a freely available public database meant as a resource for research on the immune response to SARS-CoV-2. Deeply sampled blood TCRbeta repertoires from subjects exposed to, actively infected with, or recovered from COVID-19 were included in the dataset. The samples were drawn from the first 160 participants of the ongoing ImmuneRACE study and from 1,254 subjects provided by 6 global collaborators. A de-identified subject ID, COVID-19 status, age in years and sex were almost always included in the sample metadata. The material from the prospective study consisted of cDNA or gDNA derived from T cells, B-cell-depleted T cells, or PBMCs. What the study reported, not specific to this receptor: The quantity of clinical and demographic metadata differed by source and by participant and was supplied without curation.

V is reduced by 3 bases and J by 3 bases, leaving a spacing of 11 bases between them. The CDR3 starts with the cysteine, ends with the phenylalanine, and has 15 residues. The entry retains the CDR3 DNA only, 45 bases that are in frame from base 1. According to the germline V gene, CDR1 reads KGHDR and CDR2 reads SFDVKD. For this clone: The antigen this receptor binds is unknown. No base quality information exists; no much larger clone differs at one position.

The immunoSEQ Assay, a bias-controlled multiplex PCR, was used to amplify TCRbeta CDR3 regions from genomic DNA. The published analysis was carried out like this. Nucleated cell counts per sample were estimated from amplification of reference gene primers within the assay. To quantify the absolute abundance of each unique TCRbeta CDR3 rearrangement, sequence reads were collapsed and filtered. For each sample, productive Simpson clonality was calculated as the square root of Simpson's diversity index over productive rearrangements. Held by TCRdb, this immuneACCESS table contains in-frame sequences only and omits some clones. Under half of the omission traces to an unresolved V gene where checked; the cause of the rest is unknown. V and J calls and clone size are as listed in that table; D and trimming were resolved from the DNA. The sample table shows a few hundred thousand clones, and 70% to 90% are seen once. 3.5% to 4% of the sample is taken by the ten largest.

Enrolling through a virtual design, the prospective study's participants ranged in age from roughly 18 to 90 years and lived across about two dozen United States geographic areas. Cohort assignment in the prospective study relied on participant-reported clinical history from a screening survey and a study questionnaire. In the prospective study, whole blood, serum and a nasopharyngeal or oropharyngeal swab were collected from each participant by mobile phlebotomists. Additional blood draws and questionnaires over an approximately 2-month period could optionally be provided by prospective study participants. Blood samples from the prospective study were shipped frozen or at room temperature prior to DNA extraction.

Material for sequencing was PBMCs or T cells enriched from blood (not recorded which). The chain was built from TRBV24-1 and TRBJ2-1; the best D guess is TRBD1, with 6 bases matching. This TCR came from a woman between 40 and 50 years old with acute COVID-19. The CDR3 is CATSDPGTFYNEQFF. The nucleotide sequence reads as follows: TGTGCCACCAGTGATCCCGGGACATTCTACAATGAGCAGTTCTTC.